Listed below are T cell receptor beta chains from one sample, sequenced in a study of blood T cell repertoires in COVID-19. Data came from immunoSEQ multiplex PCR; TCRdb stores just in-frame clones and leaves some out. The table records about 59,000 clones, 65% to 85% of them present only once. The material sequenced was peripheral blood. All receptors come from a man between 60 and 70 years old with acute or convalescent COVID-19. The CDR3 runs from the conserved cysteine through the conserved F or W. D genes are given only for firm matches. Only part of the rows carry a size: once, few, many, or a class if the clone is expanded.

J gene: TRBJ1-5
D gene: TRBD1
V gene: TRBV18
clone size: .
CDR3 protein: CASSSDRGGRYQPQHF
CDR3 DNA: TGTGCCAGCTCATCGGACAGGGGTGGCCGGTATCAGCCCCAGCATTTT

J gene: TRBJ2-2
D gene: .
V gene: TRBV7-2
clone size: .
CDR3 protein: CASSFAGSTGELFF
CDR3 DNA: TGTGCCAGCAGCTTCGCAGGTTCCACCGGGGAGCTGTTTTTT

J gene: TRBJ1-2
D gene: .
V gene: TRBV30
clone size: .
CDR3 protein: CAWSVQYKVIGYTF
CDR3 DNA: TGTGCCTGGAGTGTACAGTACAAAGTGATTGGCTACACCTTC

J gene: TRBJ1-5
D gene: .
V gene: TRBV2
clone size: .
CDR3 protein: CASSEMTGNQPQHF
CDR3 DNA: TGTGCCAGCAGTGAAATGACAGGCAATCAGCCCCAGCATTTT

J gene: TRBJ1-3
D gene: .
V gene: TRBV5-6
clone size: .
CDR3 protein: CASSLGLMSGNTIYF
CDR3 DNA: TGTGCCAGCAGCTTGGGACTTATGTCTGGAAACACCATATATTTT

J gene: TRBJ1-5
D gene: .
V gene: TRBV6-5
clone size: few
CDR3 protein: CASSLSSGTNQPQHF
CDR3 DNA: TGTGCCAGCAGTTTAAGTTCAGGGACTAATCAGCCCCAGCATTTT

J gene: TRBJ1-6
D gene: .
V gene: TRBV6-5
clone size: .
CDR3 protein: CASNGGNLNSPLHF
CDR3 DNA: TGTGCCAGCAATGGGGGGAATCTGAATTCACCCCTCCACTTT

J gene: TRBJ1-3
D gene: .
V gene: TRBV10-3
clone size: few
CDR3 protein: CAISESRGQGGNTIYF
CDR3 DNA: TGTGCCATCAGTGAGTCGAGAGGCCAGGGAGGAAACACCATATATTTT

J gene: TRBJ1-1
D gene: .
V gene: TRBV7-9
clone size: .
CDR3 protein: CASSFFPSEAFF
CDR3 DNA: TGTGCCAGCAGCTTTTTTCCTTCTGAAGCTTTCTTT

J gene: TRBJ2-2
D gene: TRBD2
V gene: TRBV5-1
clone size: .
CDR3 protein: CASRSGVGSGELFF
CDR3 DNA: TGCGCCAGCAGAAGCGGGGTAGGGTCCGGGGAGCTGTTTTTT

J gene: TRBJ2-2
D gene: TRBD2
V gene: TRBV9
clone size: .
CDR3 protein: CASSVGGGYTGELFF
CDR3 DNA: TGTGCCAGCAGCGTCGGCGGGGGGTACACCGGGGAGCTGTTTTTT